These 5 T cell receptor beta chains were sequenced from one sample in a study of blood T cell repertoires in COVID-19 (dated by TCRdb to 2018 to 2021). The library was obtained by the immunoSEQ multiplex PCR assay. In TCRdb, the immuneACCESS table is reduced to in-frame sequences with V and J assigned. These tables do not hold every clone; where another copy was compared, an unresolved V gene accounts for under half, and the others remain unexplained. For this sample there are 190,000 or so clones; almost 90% appear just once. Roughly 0.56% of the sample belongs to the ten largest clones. What was sequenced was peripheral blood. These receptors were obtained from a man aged 45-65 years with acute or convalescent COVID-19.

V gene TRBV6-5 combines with J gene TRBJ2-1; D possibly corresponds to TRBD1 (6 bases). CDR1 MNHEY and CDR2 SVGAGI come from the germline V gene. This CDR3 spans 15 amino acids. Trimming stripped 7 bases from V and 4 bases from J, with 17 bases between. The CDR3 DNA follows: TGTGCCAGCACTAAGGACAGCCCTGAATACAATGAGCAGTTCTTC. It yields the protein CASTKDSPEYNEQFF.

The CDR3 DNA reads TGTGCCAGCAGCCGCCTTCTTCCGGGGACAGATACGCAGTATTTT. This translates into CASSRLLPGTDTQYF. The chain links TRBV28 to TRBJ2-3; D possibly corresponds to TRBD2 (5 bases). Deletions cut 6 bases from V and 3 bases from J, with 16 bases between. Per germline, CDR1 MDHEN and CDR2 SYDVKM. This CDR3 region has 15 residues.

This chain connects TRBV19 to TRBJ2-1, with 9 bases fitting TRBD1. This CDR3 comprises 15 residues. V lost 6 bases, J lost 2 bases, and 5 bases stayed unmatched. Germline lookup yields CDR1 LNHDA and CDR2 SQIVND (reference sequence). In nucleotides, the CDR3 is TGTGCCAGTAGATCCGGGACAGGGACCTACAATGAGCAGTTCTTC. It specifies CASRSGTGTYNEQFF.

The chain joins TRBV11-3 to TRBJ2-5, with TRBD1 matching 10 bases. This CDR3 spans 16 amino acids. The trim removed 1 base at V and 4 bases at J, leaving 6 bases unmatched. CDR1 and CDR2 from the germline V gene are SGHNT and YENEEA. CDR3 in DNA: TGTGCCAGCAGCTTAGGGTCGACAGGGGGCCGAGAGACCCAGTACTTC. This encodes CASSLGSTGGRETQYF.

The V gene is TRBV6-5, the J gene TRBJ2-1; 13 bases align to TRBD2. The CDR3 consists of 16 residues. Germline values: CDR1 MNHEY, CDR2 SVGAGI. The V gene end was trimmed by 2 bases and the J gene end by 4 bases; junction bases not matched to a gene: 2. CDR3 DNA: TGTGCCAGCAGTTACGGGACTAGCGGGGTATACAATGAGCAGTTCTTC. The encoded protein is CASSYGTSGVYNEQFF.